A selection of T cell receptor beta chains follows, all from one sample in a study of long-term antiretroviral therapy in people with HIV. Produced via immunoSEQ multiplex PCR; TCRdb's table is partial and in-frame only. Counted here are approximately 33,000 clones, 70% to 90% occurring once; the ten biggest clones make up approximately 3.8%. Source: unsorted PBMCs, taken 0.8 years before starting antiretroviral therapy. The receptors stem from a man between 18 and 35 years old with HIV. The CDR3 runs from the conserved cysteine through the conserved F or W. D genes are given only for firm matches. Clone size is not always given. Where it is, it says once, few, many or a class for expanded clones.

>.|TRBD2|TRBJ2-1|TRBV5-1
TGCGCCAGCAGCCTGACTAGCGGGAGAGGGAATGAGCAGTTCTTC
CASSLTSGRGNEQFF
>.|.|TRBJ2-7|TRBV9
TGTGCCAGCAGCGTAGCTGTTGGTTCCTACGAGCAGTACTTC
CASSVAVGSYEQYF
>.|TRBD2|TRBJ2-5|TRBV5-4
TGTGCCAGCAGCCTTTTGGTATTGACTAGCGGCCAAGAGACCCAGTACTTC
CASSLLVLTSGQETQYF
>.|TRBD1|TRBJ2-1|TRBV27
TGTGCCAGCACTCCCGGGACAGGCTACAATGAGCAGTTCTTC
CASTPGTGYNEQFF
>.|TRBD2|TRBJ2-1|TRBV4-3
TGCGCCAGCAGCCAAGGTAGTCGGGGGGGTTACAATGAGCAGTTCTTC
CASSQGSRGGYNEQFF
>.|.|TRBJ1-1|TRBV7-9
TGTGCCAGCAGCCGTGACAGTGAAGCTTTCTTT
CASSRDSEAFF
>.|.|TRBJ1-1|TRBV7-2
TGTGCCAGCAGCTTAGAGCCGGGCCGGGATGAAGCTTTCTTT
CASSLEPGRDEAFF
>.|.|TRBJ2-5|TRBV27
TGTGCCAGCAGGCTCGGACAGAACCAAGAGACCCAGTACTTC
CASRLGQNQETQYF
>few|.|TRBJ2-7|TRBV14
TGTGCCAGCAGCCAAGAAGGGGGTCGCTACGAGCAGTACTTC
CASSQEGGRYEQYF
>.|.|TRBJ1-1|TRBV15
TGTGCCACCAGCGACAGCCGGATACAAGAAGCTTTCTTT
CATSDSRIQEAFF
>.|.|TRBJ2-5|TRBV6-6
TGTGCCAGCAGTTACATAGGGGATGAGACCCAGTACTTC
CASSYIGDETQYF
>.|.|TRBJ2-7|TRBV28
TGTGCCAGCAGTTTTACGGTGGCCTACGAGCAGTACTTC
CASSFTVAYEQYF
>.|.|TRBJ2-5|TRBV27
TGTGCCAGCCAACCTCGGGGGCTTAGGGGGGAGACCCAGTACTTC
CASQPRGLRGETQYF
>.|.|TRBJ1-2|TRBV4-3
TGCGCCAGCAGCCAAGATACAGGGAGGTTCTATGGCTACACCTTC
CASSQDTGRFYGYTF
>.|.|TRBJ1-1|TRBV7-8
TGTGCCAGCAGCCCAACAGTTCCCTCCACTGAAGCTTTCTTT
CASSPTVPSTEAFF
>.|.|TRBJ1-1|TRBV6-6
TGTGCCAGCAGTTGGGACCGATTGAACACTGAAGCTTTCTTT
CASSWDRLNTEAFF
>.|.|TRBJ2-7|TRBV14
TGTGCCAGCAGCCAAGTTTTGGTACCCAACTACGAGCAGTACTTC
CASSQVLVPNYEQYF
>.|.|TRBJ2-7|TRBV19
TGTGCCAGTAGTAGTAGGGGACCCTACGAGCAGTACTTC
CASSSRGPYEQYF
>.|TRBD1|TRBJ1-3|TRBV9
TGTGCCAGCAGCGTAGGTGGGACAGGATCGGGAAACACCATATATTTT
CASSVGGTGSGNTIYF
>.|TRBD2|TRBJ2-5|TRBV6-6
TGTGCCAGCCGATTGGGACTAGCGGGGGTTGAGACCCAGTACTTC
CASRLGLAGVETQYF
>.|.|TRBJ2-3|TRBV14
TGTGCCAGCAGCCGCACCATTACAGGGTTAGATACGCAGTATTTT
CASSRTITGLDTQYF
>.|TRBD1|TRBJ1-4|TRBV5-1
TGCGCCAGCAGCGGAGGGACAGGGTCATTTGAAAAACTGTTTTTT
CASSGGTGSFEKLFF
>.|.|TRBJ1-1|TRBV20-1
TGCAGTGCTAGTGGGTGGTTCTTT
CSASGWFF
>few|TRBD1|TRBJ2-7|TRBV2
TGTGCCAGCAGTGATACAGGGGCCCCCTACGAGCAGTACTTC
CASSDTGAPYEQYF
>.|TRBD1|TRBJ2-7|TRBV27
TGTGCCAGCAGGGCAGACGAGGGGGCCAGGTACGAGCAGTACTTC
CASRADEGARYEQYF
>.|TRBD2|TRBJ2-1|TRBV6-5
TGTGCCAGCAGTTCCCGGGGGGGAGCCTACAATGAGCAGTTCTTC
CASSSRGGAYNEQFF
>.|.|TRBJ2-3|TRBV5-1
TGCGCCAGCAGCTCAGGGACGCTCAGCACAGATACGCAGTATTTT
CASSSGTLSTDTQYF
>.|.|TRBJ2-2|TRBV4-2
TGTGCCAGCAGCCAAGAAGGTCAAGAAACCACCGGGGAGCTGTTTTTT
CASSQEGQETTGELFF
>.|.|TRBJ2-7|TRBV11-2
TGTGCCAGCAGCTTAGAATACAGTAGTTACGAGCAGTACTTC
CASSLEYSSYEQYF
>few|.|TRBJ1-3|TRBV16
TGTGCCAGCAGCCAATCCGGAAACACCATATATTTT
CASSQSGNTIYF
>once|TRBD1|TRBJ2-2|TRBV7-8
TGTGCCAGCAGCTCTTTAGGACAGGGGAAGGGGGAGCTGTTTTTT
CASSSLGQGKGELFF
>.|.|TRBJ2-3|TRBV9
TGTGCCAGCAGCGTAGACTGGAGCGCGGGTAGCACAGATACGCAGTATTTT
CASSVDWSAGSTDTQYF
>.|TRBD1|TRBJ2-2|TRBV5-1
TGCGCCAGCAGCTTGGAAGGACAGGGGGTACAGGTCGGGGAGCTGTTTTTT
CASSLEGQGVQVGELFF
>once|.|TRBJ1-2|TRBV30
TGTGCCTGGAGTGACGGACAGCCATACTATGGCTACACCTTC
CAWSDGQPYYGYTF
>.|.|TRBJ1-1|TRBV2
TGTGCCACCGCCCCCCGGGAGAACACTGAAGCTTTCTTT
CATAPRENTEAFF
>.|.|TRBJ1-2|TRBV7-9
TGTGCCAGCAGCTTAGGTTTGGTGCAGGGCTACACCTTC
CASSLGLVQGYTF
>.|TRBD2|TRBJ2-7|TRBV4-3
TGCGCCAGCAGCCAAGATACGGGGGGATCCTACGAGCAGTACTTC
CASSQDTGGSYEQYF
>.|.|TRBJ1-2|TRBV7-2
TGTGCCAGCAGCTTGGGTTTCAGAATTAACTATGGCTACACCTTC
CASSLGFRINYGYTF
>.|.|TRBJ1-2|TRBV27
TGTGCCAGCAGTTCAAATCAGGGGCTAAGCTATGGCTACACCTTC
CASSSNQGLSYGYTF
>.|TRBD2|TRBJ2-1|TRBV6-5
TGTGCCAGCAGGCGAGCGGGATACAATGAGCAGTTCTTC
CASRRAGYNEQFF
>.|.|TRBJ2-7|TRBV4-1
TGCGCCAGCAGCCACGTCCCCGACAGGTTTGGAGAGCAGTACTTC
CASSHVPDRFGEQYF
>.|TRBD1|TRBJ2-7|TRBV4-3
TGCGCCAGCAGCCAGACCATCCGGACAGGGGGAAACGAGCAGTACTTC
CASSQTIRTGGNEQYF
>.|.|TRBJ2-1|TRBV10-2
TGCGCCAGCAGGGGGTGGCTTCCCCCTGAGCAGTTCTTC
CASRGWLPPEQFF
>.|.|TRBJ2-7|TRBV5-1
TGCGCCAGCAGCTTGGACAGGGCAGGTAGCTACGAGCAGTACTTC
CASSLDRAGSYEQYF
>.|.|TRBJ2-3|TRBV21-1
TGTGCCAGCAGCAAAGAGGGGGATAGCGTCCCTTTTCTAGCAGATACGCAGTATTTT
CASSKEGDSVPFLADTQYF
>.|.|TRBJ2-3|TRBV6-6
TGTGCCAGCAGTTACTCGCCTCAAGATACGCAGTATTTT
CASSYSPQDTQYF
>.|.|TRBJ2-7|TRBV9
TGTGCCAGCAGCGTCGGGACTTTCCCCTACGAGCAGTACTTC
CASSVGTFPYEQYF
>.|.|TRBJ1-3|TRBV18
TGTGCCAGCTCACTCGAAGGCGTTGTTGGAAACACCATATATTTT
CASSLEGVVGNTIYF